The entry that follows covers one TCR beta chain sequence. As yet, its antigen is unknown. Clones were sequenced by immunoSEQ multiplex PCR, and TCRdb holds only the in-frame ones, with some missing. The sample has 550,000 to 750,000 clones; roughly nine tenths are singletons. The naive CD8 fraction comprised CD45RO-negative cells positively selected for CCR7 and excluded terminally differentiated effector memory CD45RA+ cells. The data were taken from a study of shared clonotypes between healthy human individuals. General study findings and limits: A handful of donors held approximately 4.6% of naive CD4 clonotypes in common. What limited the represented genetic and exposure-history diversity was the small number of donors. Generally, estimated richness proved larger in naive subsets than it did in memory subsets.

The germline V gene encodes CDR1 MRHNA and CDR2 SNTAGT. CDR3 length equals 11 residues. V lost 2 bases, J lost 11 bases, and 9 bases lay in between. The gene calls are TRBV6-4 and TRBJ1-1; D remains unclear. The source of this sequence is a man aged 25 to 45 in good health. The sample taken for sequencing was naive CD8+ T cells sorted from blood. The CDR3 is CASSDALAAFF. CDR3 in DNA: TGTGCCAGCAGTGACGCCCTCGCGGCTTTCTTT.